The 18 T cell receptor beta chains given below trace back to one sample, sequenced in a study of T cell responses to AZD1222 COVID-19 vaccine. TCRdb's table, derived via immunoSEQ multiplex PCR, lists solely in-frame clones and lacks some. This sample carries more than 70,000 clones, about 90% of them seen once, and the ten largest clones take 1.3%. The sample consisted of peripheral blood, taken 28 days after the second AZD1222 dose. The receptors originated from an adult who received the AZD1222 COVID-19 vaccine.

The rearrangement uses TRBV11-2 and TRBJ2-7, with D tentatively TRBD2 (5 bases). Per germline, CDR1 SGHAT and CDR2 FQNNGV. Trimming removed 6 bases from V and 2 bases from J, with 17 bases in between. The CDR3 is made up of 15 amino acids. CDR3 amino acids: CASREEGTSTYEQYF. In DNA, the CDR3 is TGTGCCAGCAGGGAAGAGGGCACCTCAACCTACGAGCAGTACTTC.

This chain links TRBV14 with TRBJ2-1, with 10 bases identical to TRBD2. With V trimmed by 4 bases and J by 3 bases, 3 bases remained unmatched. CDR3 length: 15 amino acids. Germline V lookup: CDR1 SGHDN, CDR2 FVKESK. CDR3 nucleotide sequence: TGTGCCAGCAGCCTAGGGACTAGCGTCTACAATGAGCAGTTCTTC. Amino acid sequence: CASSLGTSVYNEQFF. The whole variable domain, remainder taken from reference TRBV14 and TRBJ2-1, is EAGVTQFPSHSVIEKGQTVTLRCDPISGHDNLYWYRRVMGKEIKFLLHFVKESKQDESGMPNNRFLAERTGGTYSTLKVQPAELEDSGVYFCASSLGTSVYNEQFFGPGTRLTVL.

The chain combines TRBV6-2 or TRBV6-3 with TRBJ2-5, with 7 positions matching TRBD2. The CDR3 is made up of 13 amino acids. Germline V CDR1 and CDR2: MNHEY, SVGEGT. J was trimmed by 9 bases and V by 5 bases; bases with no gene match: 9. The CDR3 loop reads CASSRTSEGAQYF. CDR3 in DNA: TGTGCCAGCAGTAGGACTAGTGAAGGGGCCCAGTACTTC.

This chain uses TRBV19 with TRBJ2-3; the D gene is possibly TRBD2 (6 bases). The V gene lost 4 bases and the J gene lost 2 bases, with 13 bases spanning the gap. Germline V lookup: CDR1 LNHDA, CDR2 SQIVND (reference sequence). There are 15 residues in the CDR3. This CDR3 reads CASSTGLYYTDTQYF. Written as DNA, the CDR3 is TGTGCCAGTAGTACCGGACTATACTACACAGATACGCAGTATTTT. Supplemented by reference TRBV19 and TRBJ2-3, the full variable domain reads DGGITQSPKYLFRKEGQNVTLSCEQNLNHDAMYWYRQDPGQGLRLIYYSQIVNDFQKGDIAEGYSVSREKKESFPLTVTSAQKNPTAFYLCASSTGLYYTDTQYFGPGTRLTVL.

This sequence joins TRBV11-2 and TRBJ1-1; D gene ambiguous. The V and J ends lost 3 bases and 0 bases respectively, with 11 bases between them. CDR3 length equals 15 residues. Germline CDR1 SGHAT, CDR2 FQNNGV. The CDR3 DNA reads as TGTGCCAGCAGCTTGGAAAAAGTTATGAACACTGAAGCTTTCTTT. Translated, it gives CASSLEKVMNTEAFF.

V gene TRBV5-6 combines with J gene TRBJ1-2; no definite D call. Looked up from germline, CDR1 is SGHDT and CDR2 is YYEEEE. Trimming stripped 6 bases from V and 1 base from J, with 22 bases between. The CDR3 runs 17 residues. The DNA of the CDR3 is TGTGCCAGCACCCCGTGGGCGGAGCCCCAAATTAACTATGGCTACACCTTC. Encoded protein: CASTPWAEPQINYGYTF.

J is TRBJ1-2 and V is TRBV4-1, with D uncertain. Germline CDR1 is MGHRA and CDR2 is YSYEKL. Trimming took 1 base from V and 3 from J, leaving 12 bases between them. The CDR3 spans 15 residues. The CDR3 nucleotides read TGCGCCAGCAGCCAAGGGAGAGGGAGGGACTATGGCTACACCTTC. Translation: CASSQGRGRDYGYTF.

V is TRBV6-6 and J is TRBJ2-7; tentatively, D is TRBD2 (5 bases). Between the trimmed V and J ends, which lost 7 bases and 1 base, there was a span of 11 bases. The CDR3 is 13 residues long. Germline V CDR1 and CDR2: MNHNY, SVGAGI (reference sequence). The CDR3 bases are TGTGCCAGCACCCACGGGGAATCCTACGAGCAGTACTTC. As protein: CASTHGESYEQYF.

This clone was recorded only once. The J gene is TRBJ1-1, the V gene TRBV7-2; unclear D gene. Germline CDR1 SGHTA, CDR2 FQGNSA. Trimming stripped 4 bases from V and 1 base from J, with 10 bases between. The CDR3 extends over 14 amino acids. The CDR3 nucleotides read TGTGCCAGCAGCTCCGATTACGGGAACACTGAAGCTTTCTTT. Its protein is CASSSDYGNTEAFF.

The CDR3 sequence: CASRPGSPSNQPQHF. The DNA of the CDR3 is TGTGCCAGCAGGCCCGGGTCCCCCAGCAATCAGCCCCAGCATTTT. This chain uses TRBV6-5 with TRBJ1-5; D is unresolved. The V gene's germline CDR1 is MNHEY and CDR2 SVGAGI. V was clipped by 6 bases and J by 1 base, with 13 bases between them. The CDR3 runs 15 residues.

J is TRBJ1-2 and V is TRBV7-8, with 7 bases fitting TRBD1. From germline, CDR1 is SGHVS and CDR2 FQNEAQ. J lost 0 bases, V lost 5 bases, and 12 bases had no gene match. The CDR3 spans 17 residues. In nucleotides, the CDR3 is TGTGCCAGCAGCCCGGAACGGGACAGCCTTACTAACTATGGCTACACCTTC. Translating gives CASSPERDSLTNYGYTF.

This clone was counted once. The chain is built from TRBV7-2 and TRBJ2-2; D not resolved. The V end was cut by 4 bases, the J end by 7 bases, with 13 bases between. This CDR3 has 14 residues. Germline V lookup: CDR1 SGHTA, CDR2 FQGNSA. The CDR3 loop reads CASSSGLGSGELFF. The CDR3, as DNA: TGTGCCAGCAGCTCTGGCTTGGGAAGCGGGGAGCTGTTTTTT.

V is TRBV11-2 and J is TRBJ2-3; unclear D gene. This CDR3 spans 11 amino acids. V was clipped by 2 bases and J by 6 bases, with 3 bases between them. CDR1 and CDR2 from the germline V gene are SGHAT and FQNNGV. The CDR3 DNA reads TGTGCCAGCAGCTTATCGGATACGCAGTATTTT. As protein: CASSLSDTQYF.

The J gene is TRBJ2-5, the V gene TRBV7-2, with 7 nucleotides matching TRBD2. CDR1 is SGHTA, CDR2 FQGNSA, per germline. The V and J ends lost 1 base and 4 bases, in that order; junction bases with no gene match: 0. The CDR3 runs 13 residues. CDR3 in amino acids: CASSLGLAETQYF. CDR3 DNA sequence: TGTGCCAGCAGCTTAGGACTAGCAGAGACCCAGTACTTC.

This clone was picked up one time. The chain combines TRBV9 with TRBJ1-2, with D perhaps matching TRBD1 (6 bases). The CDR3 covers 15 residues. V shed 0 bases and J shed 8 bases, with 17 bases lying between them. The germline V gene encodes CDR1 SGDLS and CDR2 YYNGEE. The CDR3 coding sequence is TGTGCCAGCAGCGTAGAAGGGGCAGGGGATGGCGGCTACACCTTC. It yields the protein CASSVEGAGDGGYTF.

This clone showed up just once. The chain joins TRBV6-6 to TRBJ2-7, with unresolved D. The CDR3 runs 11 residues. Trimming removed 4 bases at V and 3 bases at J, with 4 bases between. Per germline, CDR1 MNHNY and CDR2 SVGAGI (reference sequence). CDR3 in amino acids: CASSWYYEQYF. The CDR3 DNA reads TGTGCCAGCAGTTGGTACTACGAGCAGTACTTC.

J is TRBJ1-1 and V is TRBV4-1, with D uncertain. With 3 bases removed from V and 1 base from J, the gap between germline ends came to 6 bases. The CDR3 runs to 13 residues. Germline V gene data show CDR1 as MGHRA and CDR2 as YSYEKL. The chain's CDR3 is CASSQRRNTEAFF. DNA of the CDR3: TGCGCCAGCAGCCAGAGGCGGAACACTGAAGCTTTCTTT.

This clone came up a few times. CDR3 coding DNA: TGTGCCAGTAGTCTCTACCCCGGGACAGGGGACAGTGGCTACACCTTC. Amino acids: CASSLYPGTGDSGYTF. The chain is built from TRBV19 and TRBJ1-2; 10 bases map to TRBD1. The CDR3 covers 16 residues. V was clipped by 5 bases and J by 7 bases; unmatched bases: 13. Germline V CDR1 and CDR2: LNHDA, SQIVND (reference sequence).